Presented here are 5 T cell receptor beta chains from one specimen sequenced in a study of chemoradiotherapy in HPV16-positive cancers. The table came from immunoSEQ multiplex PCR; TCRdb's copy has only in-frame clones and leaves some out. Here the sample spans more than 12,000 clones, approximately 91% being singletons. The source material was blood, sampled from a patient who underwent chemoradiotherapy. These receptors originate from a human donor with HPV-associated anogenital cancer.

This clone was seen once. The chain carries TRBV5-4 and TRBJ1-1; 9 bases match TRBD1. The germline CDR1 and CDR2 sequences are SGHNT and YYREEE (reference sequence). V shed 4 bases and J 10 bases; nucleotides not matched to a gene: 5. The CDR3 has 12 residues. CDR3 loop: CASSTGQGGAFF. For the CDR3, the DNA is TGTGCCAGCAGCACGGGACAGGGCGGAGCTTTCTTT. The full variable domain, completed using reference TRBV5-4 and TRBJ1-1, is ETGVTQSPTHLIKTRGQQVTLRCSSQSGHNTVSWYQQALGQGPQFIFQYYREEENGRGNFPPRFSGLQFPNYSSELNVNALELDDSALYLCASSTGQGGAFFGQGTRLTVV.

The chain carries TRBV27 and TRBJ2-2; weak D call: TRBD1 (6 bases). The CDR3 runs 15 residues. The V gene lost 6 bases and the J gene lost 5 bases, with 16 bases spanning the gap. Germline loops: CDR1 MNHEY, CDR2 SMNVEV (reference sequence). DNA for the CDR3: TGTGCCAGCAGCACAGGGATAGGTTGGACCGGGGAGCTGTTTTTT. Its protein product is CASSTGIGWTGELFF.

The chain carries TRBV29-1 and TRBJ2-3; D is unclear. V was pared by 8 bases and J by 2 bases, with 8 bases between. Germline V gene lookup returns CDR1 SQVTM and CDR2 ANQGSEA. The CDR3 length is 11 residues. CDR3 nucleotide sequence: TGCAGCATTAGCAACACAGATACGCAGTATTTT. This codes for CSISNTDTQYF.

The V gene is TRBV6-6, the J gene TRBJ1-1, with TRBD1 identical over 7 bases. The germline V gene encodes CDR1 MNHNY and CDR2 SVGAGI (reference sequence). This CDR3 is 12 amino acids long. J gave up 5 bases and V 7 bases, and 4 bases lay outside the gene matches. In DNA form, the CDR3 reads TGTGCCAGCAACACAGGGGTGACTGAAGCTTTCTTT. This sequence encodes CASNTGVTEAFF.

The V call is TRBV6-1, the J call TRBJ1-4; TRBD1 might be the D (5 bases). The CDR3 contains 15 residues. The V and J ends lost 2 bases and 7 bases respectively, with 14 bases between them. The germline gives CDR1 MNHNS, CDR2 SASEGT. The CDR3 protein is CASSESQGGSEKLFF. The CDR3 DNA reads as TGTGCCAGCAGTGAAAGTCAGGGCGGGAGTGAAAAACTGTTTTTT.